The 21 T cell receptor beta chains given below trace back to one sample, sequenced in a study of T-cell memory formation after mild COVID-19. TCRdb processed the 5' RACE reads anew with MiXCR; each CDR3 protein has one entry. The sample lists roughly 47,000 distinct CDR3 sequences, about 7.3% occurring once. Sequenced material: PBMCs or a T cell subset sorted from them (not recorded which). These receptors originate from a man younger than 35 who had mild COVID-19 (a few samples of this study predate the infection). Cell type and time point are not known.

The chain has TRBV5-6 and TRBJ2-1; TRBD1 is a possible D gene (6 bases). CDR3 length: 11 amino acids. Germline values: CDR1 SGHDT, CDR2 YYEEEE. With 4 bases removed from V and 14 bases from J, the gap between germline ends came to 13 bases. The DNA for the CDR3 is TGTGCCAGCAGCCTACAGGGAATGGAGTTCTTC. Protein product: CASSLQGMEFF. The full variable domain, rest sourced from reference TRBV5-6 and TRBJ2-1, is DAGVTQSPTHLIKTRGQQVTLRCSPKSGHDTVSWYQQALGQGPQFIFQYYEEEERQRGNFPDRFSGHQFPNYSSELNVNALLLGDSALYLCASSLQGMEFFGPGTRLTVL.

This clonotype was seen only a few times. This sequence joins TRBV7-2 and TRBJ1-5, with unresolved D. The CDR3 has 16 residues. Germline-derived CDR1 and CDR2 are SGHTA and FQGNSA. Trimming shortened V by 1 base and J by 2 bases, and 12 bases separated the two germline ends. In DNA form, the CDR3 reads TGTGCCAGCAGCTTAGATCGGGCTGGAGGCAATCAGCCCCAGCATTTT. It specifies CASSLDRAGGNQPQHF.

The chain links TRBV28 to TRBJ2-2; D ambiguous. Germline V gives CDR1 MDHEN, CDR2 SYDVKM. The V gene lost 3 bases and the J gene lost 0 bases, with 8 bases spanning the gap. The CDR3 runs to 15 residues. CDR3 in DNA: TGTGCCAGCAGTTTGATCTCCTCGAACACCGGGGAGCTGTTTTTT. This encodes CASSLISSNTGELFF.

The chain has TRBV6-6 and TRBJ1-1; possibly TRBD1 for D (5 bases). V dropped 2 bases and J dropped 6 bases, with 10 bases sitting between them. CDR3 size: 13 residues. Germline V gives CDR1 MNHNY, CDR2 SVGAGI (reference sequence). The CDR3 sequence: CASSYAGFSEAFF. The CDR3 nucleotides are TGTGCCAGCAGTTACGCAGGGTTTTCTGAAGCTTTCTTT.

The sample holds a few counts of this clonotype. The genes are TRBV27 and TRBJ1-5; D uncertain. There are 15 residues in the CDR3. Germline values: CDR1 MNHEY, CDR2 SMNVEV (reference sequence). The V end was cut by 2 bases, the J end by 7 bases, with 15 bases between. This CDR3 reads CASSLRVEGGQPQHF. The DNA of the CDR3 is TGTGCCAGCAGTTTACGTGTGGAGGGCGGGCAGCCCCAGCATTTT.

This clonotype was seen only a few times. The chain links TRBV30 to TRBJ2-7, with 9 positions matching TRBD1. Germline V lookup: CDR1 GTSNPN, CDR2 SVGIG (reference sequence). This CDR3 contains 15 residues. V lost 2 bases to trimming and J lost 3 bases; unmatched junction nucleotides: 8. CDR3 coding DNA: TGTGCCTGGAGTACCGGGACAGGGATTATCTACGAGCAGTACTTC. Translating gives CAWSTGTGIIYEQYF. Full variable domain (remainder filled in from reference TRBV30 and TRBJ2-7): SQTIHQWPATLVQPVGSPLSLECTVEGTSNPNLYWYRQAAGRGLQLLFYSVGIGQISSEVPQNLSASRPQDRQFILSSKKLLLSDSGFYLCAWSTGTGIIYEQYFGPGTRLTVT.

This clonotype occurred a few times. The V gene is TRBV28, the J gene TRBJ1-4; D is uncertain. CDR1 is MDHEN and CDR2 is SYDVKM in the germline V gene. Trimming took 6 bases from V and 10 from J, leaving 15 bases between them. The CDR3 runs 13 residues. This chain's CDR3 is CASSPIQYIKLFF. As DNA, the CDR3 is TGTGCCAGCAGCCCAATTCAGTATATAAAACTGTTTTTT.

This clonotype has a count of ten or more. The chain couples TRBV7-2 to TRBJ2-5, with D tentatively TRBD1 (8 bases). CDR1 and CDR2 from the germline V gene are SGHTA and FQGNSA. The CDR3 is 15 amino acids. The V end lost 4 bases, the J end lost 7 bases, and 19 bases lay between the germline ends. CDR3 nucleotide sequence: TGTGCCAGCAGCTCAAGGGGGGGACAGGCGGCGACCCAGTACTTC. Translation: CASSSRGGQAATQYF.

This clonotype has at least ten counts. The rearrangement uses TRBV6-2 or TRBV6-3 and TRBJ2-3; perhaps TRBD1 as D (6 bases). Germline CDR1 reads MNHEY; CDR2 reads SVGEGT. This CDR3 comprises 13 residues. Trimming shortened V by 6 bases and J by 1 base, and 8 bases separated the two germline ends. DNA of the CDR3: TGTGCCAGCAGAGCAGGGGGCACAGATACGCAGTATTTT. Translation gives CASRAGGTDTQYF.

This clonotype was detected a few times. CDR3 region: CASSILAGGQETQYF. CDR3 nucleotides: TGTGCCAGTAGTATATTAGCGGGGGGACAAGAGACCCAGTACTTC. The chain is built from TRBV19 and TRBJ2-5, with 10 positions matching TRBD2. This CDR3 is built from 15 residues. Germline loops: CDR1 LNHDA, CDR2 SQIVND (reference sequence). V dropped 2 bases and J dropped 2; count of bases not matched to a gene: 2.

This clonotype showed up many times. The chain links TRBV5-1 to TRBJ2-1; 7 bases match TRBD1. Trimming removed 4 bases from V and 5 bases from J; junction bases left unmatched: 9. The CDR3 covers 15 residues. The germline CDR1 and CDR2 sequences are SGHRS and YFSETQ. The CDR3 coding sequence is TGCGCCAGCAGCCTACAGGGGTTGTCCAACAATGAGCAGTTCTTC. It encodes CASSLQGLSNNEQFF.

The chain joins TRBV7-8 to TRBJ2-2; D is ambiguous. Trimming shortened V by 5 bases and J by 0 bases, and 7 bases separated the two germline ends. The germline CDR1 and CDR2 sequences are SGHVS and FQNEAQ. The CDR3 length is 14 residues. As DNA, the CDR3 is TGTGCCAGCAGCGCAGTCGCGAACACCGGGGAGCTGTTTTTT. Its protein is CASSAVANTGELFF.

This clonotype was counted a few times. The CDR3 sequence: CASSEPGQSYEQYF. In DNA form, the CDR3 reads TGTGCCAGCAGTGAGCCGGGACAGTCGTACGAGCAGTACTTC. The chain links TRBV6-1 to TRBJ2-7, with 7 bases fitting TRBD1. V lost 3 bases, J lost 4 bases, and 6 bases stayed unmatched. This CDR3 spans 14 amino acids. From germline, CDR1 is MNHNS and CDR2 SASEGT.

This clonotype was seen ten or more times. J is TRBJ2-5 and V is TRBV5-1; a weak D match, TRBD2 (5 bases). Germline V gene sequence: CDR1 SGHRS, CDR2 YFSETQ. The CDR3 totals 15 residues. The V end was cut by 0 bases, the J end by 0 bases, with 9 bases between. CDR3 region: CASSLGRDNQETQYF. CDR3 DNA sequence: TGCGCCAGCAGCTTGGGTCGGGATAACCAAGAGACCCAGTACTTC.

V gene TRBV5-1 combines with J gene TRBJ1-1; 10 nucleotides align to TRBD1. Trimming at V came to 4 bases and at J to 5 bases, leaving 2 bases not matched to a gene. Germline-derived CDR1 and CDR2 are SGHRS and YFSETQ. CDR3 length equals 13 residues. The CDR3 nucleotides read TGCGCCAGCAGCCGGACAGGGGGGACTGAAGCTTTCTTT. It encodes CASSRTGGTEAFF.

This clonotype was seen a handful of times. The V call is TRBV7-2, the J call TRBJ2-1; no definite D call. This CDR3 comprises 15 residues. Germline V gene sequence: CDR1 SGHTA, CDR2 FQGNSA. Trimming pared 2 bases from V and 0 bases from J, leaving 8 bases between. The CDR3 nucleotides are TGTGCCAGCAGCTTAAGTTCTAGCTCCTACAATGAGCAGTTCTTC. It translates to CASSLSSSSYNEQFF. Using reference TRBV7-2 and TRBJ2-1 for the parts outside the CDR3, the full variable domain is GAGVSQSPSNKVTEKGKDVELRCDPISGHTALYWYRQSLGQGLEFLIYFQGNSAPDKSGLPSDRFSAERTGGSVSTLTIQRTQQEDSAVYLCASSLSSSSYNEQFFGPGTRLTVL.

Ten or more counts support this clonotype. This sequence joins TRBV5-1 and TRBJ1-1; 7 bases fit TRBD1. The CDR3 is made up of 14 amino acids. Trimming cost V 0 bases and J 2 bases; bases outside gene matches: 1. CDR1 and CDR2 (germline): SGHRS, YFSETQ. The CDR3, as DNA: TGCGCCAGCAGCTTGGCAGGGGGAAACACTGAAGCTTTCTTT. Translating it yields CASSLAGGNTEAFF.

This clonotype was found many times. This chain uses TRBV5-1 with TRBJ1-1; no firm D call. Germline V gives CDR1 SGHRS, CDR2 YFSETQ. The CDR3 spans 13 residues. The V end lost 4 bases, the J end lost 11 bases, and 18 bases lay between the germline ends. CDR3 residues: CASSPRPGDRAFF. DNA of the CDR3: TGCGCCAGCAGCCCCCGTCCCGGGGATCGGGCTTTCTTT.

This clonotype was found a few times. The chain combines TRBV19 with TRBJ2-3; D is tentatively TRBD1 or TRBD2 (6 bases each). Germline V lookup: CDR1 LNHDA, CDR2 SQIVND (reference sequence). CDR3 length: 16 residues. The V and J ends lost 7 bases and 8 bases respectively, with 25 bases between them. The CDR3 DNA follows: TGTGCCAGTACCCCGGCCGGGGGCCCCGGCGCGAGTACGCAGTATTTT. Translation: CASTPAGGPGASTQYF.

The chain joins TRBV29-1 to TRBJ1-3; TRBD1 is a possible D gene (5 bases). CDR1 is SQVTM and CDR2 is ANQGSEA in the germline V gene. V dropped 5 bases and J dropped 4 bases, with 15 bases sitting between them. This CDR3 has 14 amino acids. This CDR3 is CSVTWGNSGNTIYF. The CDR3 bases are TGCAGCGTTACATGGGGGAATTCCGGAAACACCATATATTTT.

This clonotype showed up many times. The V and J genes are TRBV10-2 and TRBJ2-5, with 8 bases matching TRBD2. The junction had 6 bases not matched to a gene; V was cut back by 7 bases and J by 5 bases. There are 13 residues in the CDR3. Germline CDR1 and CDR2: WSHSY and SAAADI. CDR3 sequence (DNA): TGCGCCAGCAAAGTCGGGGGGGCGGAGACCCAGTACTTC. As protein: CASKVGGAETQYF.